The sequence of this T cell receptor beta chain was determined in a study of OX40 agonist ivuxolimab in advanced cancers. Germline CDR1 is SGHVS and CDR2 is FQNEAQ. Trimming removed 5 bases at V and 5 bases at J, with 12 bases between. The CDR3 is 13 amino acids. The data were produced by immunoSEQ multiplex PCR, yet TCRdb's version contains in-frame clones alone and is incomplete. This sample has over 55,000 clones, with around three quarters found just once. This clonotype originated in an adult with an advanced solid tumor such as melanoma, head and neck, liver or kidney cancer. The chain recombines TRBV7-8 with TRBJ1-2; D gene ambiguous. The sequences come from CD4+ or CD8+ T cells sorted from blood, collected in a trial of the OX40 agonist ivuxolimab. CDR3 DNA sequence: TGTGCCAGCAGCCACCCGGCGGGGTATGGCTACACCTTC. As protein: CASSHPAGYGYTF.